This record covers a single T cell receptor (beta chain). Clones were sequenced by immunoSEQ multiplex PCR, and TCRdb holds only the in-frame ones, with some missing. The table has around 170,000 clones, 88% seen once. The entry originates in a study of T cell responses to AZD1222 COVID-19 vaccine. The CDR3 spans 12 residues. CDR1 KGHDR and CDR2 SFDVKD come from the germline V gene. The V gene lost 4 bases and the J gene lost 4 bases, with 7 bases spanning the gap. The chain recombines TRBV24-1 with TRBJ2-7; no reliable D call. Sequences were derived from peripheral blood, sampled 28 days after the second AZD1222 dose. This TCR came from an adult who received the AZD1222 COVID-19 vaccine. CDR3 in DNA: TGTGCCACCAGTGAGGGTCATTACGAGCAGTACTTC. It yields the protein CATSEGHYEQYF.